The TCR beta chain described here comes from a study of T-cell memory formation after mild COVID-19. Study-wide background: Most TCR clusters belonged to a single donor.

Constant-segment primers served in 5'RACE that generated TCR alpha and TCR beta cDNA libraries bearing sample barcodes and UMIs. TCRdb reprocessed the 5' RACE reads with MiXCR, giving one entry per CDR3 protein. The sample contains about 400,000 distinct CDR3 sequences, 18% of which appear only once. Note on this clonotype: What it binds is unknown.

Germline trimming cut 4 bases from V and 2 bases from J; bases unmatched to any gene: 3. Germline CDR1 and CDR2: SGHAT and FQNNGV. The CDR3 is made up of 16 amino acids. Study-wide results and caveats: Clones shrinking from day 15 to 85 showed even CD4/CD8 mixes; later expanders tilted CD4+. SARS-CoV-2 specificity was not confirmed for second-wave clones peaking on day 37.

The chain uses TRBV11-2 and TRBJ2-3, with TRBD2 matching over 13 bases. The receptor comes from a man aged 18 to 30 who had mild COVID-19 (a few samples of this study predate the infection). Cell type and time point are not known. The source material was PBMCs or a T cell subset sorted from them (not recorded which). CDR3 bases: TGTGCCAGCAGCTCGGGACTAGCGGGGACCACAGATACGCAGTATTTT. Translating it yields CASSSGLAGTTDTQYF. Full variable domain (outside the CDR3, taken from reference TRBV11-2 and TRBJ2-3): EAGVAQSPRYKIIEKRQSVAFWCNPISGHATLYWYQQILGQGPKLLIQFQNNGVVDDSQLPKDRFSAERLKGVDSTLKIQPAKLEDSAVYLCASSSGLAGTTDTQYFGPGTRLTVL.